These 8 T cell receptor beta chains were all obtained from the same sample, sequenced in a study of breast tumors, draining lymph nodes, adjacent tissues. Samples came from axillary lymph nodes draining the breast cancer. Via MiXCR, TCRdb re-called the multiplex PCR reads, giving one row per CDR3 protein. The repertoire consists of about 200,000 distinct CDR3 sequences, with around 29% occurring once and the leading ten covering roughly 4%. Sequenced: axillary lymph node tissue. Every receptor here comes from a female donor with breast cancer. Some clones in this sample may be carry-over from other donors' samples.

This clonotype appeared many times. This chain links TRBV5-6 with TRBJ1-4, with 8 positions matching TRBD1. Germline assignment: CDR1 SGHDT and CDR2 YYEEEE. CDR3 length: 15 residues. V lost 2 bases and J lost 4; bases outside the gene matches: 4. CDR3 nucleotide sequence: TGTGCCAGCAGCTTCGGGACAGGACATAATGAAAAACTGTTTTTT. Translation: CASSFGTGHNEKLFF.

This clonotype occurred many times. Here the CDR3 DNA reads TGTGCCAGCAGAACAGGGGGCGGCTACACCTTC. The encoded protein is CASRTGGGYTF. The chain couples TRBV12-3 or TRBV12-4 to TRBJ1-2; 9 bases fit TRBD1. CDR3 size: 11 residues. V lost 6 bases to trimming and J lost 8 bases; unmatched junction nucleotides: 1.

Worth noting for this clonotype: This sequence may be a read error, since a much larger clone differs from it by one base. The chain recombines TRBV10-3 with TRBJ1-5; D remains ambiguous. The CDR3 runs to 13 residues. Germline loops: CDR1 ENHRY, CDR2 SYGVKD. The CDR3 loop reads CATRPESNRPQHF. The CDR3 DNA sequence: TGTGCCACCAGGCCAGAAAGCAATCGGCCCCAGCATTTT.

This clonotype showed up many times. CDR3 sequence: CASSERGGADTQYF. The CDR3 nucleotides are TGTGCCAGCAGTGAAAGGGGTGGAGCAGATACGCAGTATTTT. This sequence joins TRBV2 and TRBJ2-3; D perhaps matches TRBD1 (5 bases). Germline V gives CDR1 SNHLY, CDR2 FYNNEI. Trimming removed 2 bases at V and 4 bases at J, with 10 bases between. The CDR3 runs to 14 residues.

This chain connects TRBV10-3 to TRBJ1-1, with TRBD1 identical over 8 bases. The germline gives CDR1 ENHRY, CDR2 SYGVKD. The CDR3 has 14 residues. Trimming took 2 bases from V and 7 from J; bases not matched to a gene: 6. The CDR3 DNA reads TGTGCCATCAGTGAGCAGGGGGCGCGGGATGAAGCTTTCTTT. Residues: CAISEQGARDEAFF.

This clonotype was counted only a few times. The chain couples TRBV18 to TRBJ2-2; D gene ambiguous. Germline V gives CDR1 KGHSH, CDR2 LQKENI. This CDR3 region has 14 residues. Between the trimmed V and J ends, which lost 3 bases and 3 bases, there was a span of 8 bases. As DNA, the CDR3 is TGTGCCAGCTCACCCGGCAAGGACACCGGGGAGCTGTTTTTT. The encoded protein is CASSPGKDTGELFF. The full variable domain, rest sourced from reference TRBV18 and TRBJ2-2, is NAGVMQNPRHLVRRRGQEARLRCSPMKGHSHVYWYRQLPEEGLKFMVYLQKENIIDESGMPKERFSAEFPKEGPSILRIQQVVRGDSAAYFCASSPGKDTGELFFGEGSRLTVL.

This clonotype was seen repeatedly, ten times or more. V is TRBV6-1 and J is TRBJ2-3; 7 nucleotides align to TRBD1. Germline CDR1 and CDR2: MNHNS and SASEGT. The CDR3 sequence is 14 residues long. The V and J ends lost 6 bases and 3 bases, in that order; junction bases with no gene match: 6. The DNA for the CDR3 is TGTGCCAGCAGCAACCTACAGGGGACAGATACGCAGTATTTT. Its translation is CASSNLQGTDTQYF.

Ten or more counts support this clonotype. The gene calls are TRBV30 and TRBJ2-5, with TRBD2 identical over 9 bases. The CDR3 is 15 residues long. V shed 2 bases and J 5 bases; nucleotides not matched to a gene: 9. Germline V gene lookup returns CDR1 GTSNPN and CDR2 SVGIG (reference sequence). The CDR3, as DNA: TGTGCCTGGAGTAGCGGGGGGCAGGGCTCGGAGACCCAGTACTTC. It is translated as CAWSSGGQGSETQYF. The full variable domain, completed using reference TRBV30 and TRBJ2-5, is SQTIHQWPATLVQPVGSPLSLECTVEGTSNPNLYWYRQAAGRGLQLLFYSVGIGQISSEVPQNLSASRPQDRQFILSSKKLLLSDSGFYLCAWSSGGQGSETQYFGPGTRLLVL.